This is a list of T cell receptor beta chains from one sample in a study of blood T cell repertoires in COVID-19. Here immunoSEQ multiplex PCR was the method, and the copy in TCRdb shows in-frame clones only, minus some. This table has 200,000 or so clones, 80% appearing once. Sequencing was done on a sample of peripheral blood. The receptors were sampled from a human donor in a cohort sampled during active COVID-19. The CDR3 runs from the conserved cysteine through the conserved F or W. A D gene is named only where the DNA matches it firmly. A row's size may be missing; if present it is once, few, many or a size class.

TRBV9	NA	TRBJ2-1	TRBD2	16	TGTGCCAGCAGCCCTGAACCGGGACTAGCGGGGAATGAGCAGTTCTTC	CASSPEPGLAGNEQFF
TRBV28	NA	TRBJ2-1	TRBD1	16	TGTGCCAGCAGTTCCCACAGGGGTAACCTGTACAATGAGCAGTTCTTC	CASSSHRGNLYNEQFF
TRBV4-3	NA	TRBJ1-1	TRBD1	15	TGCGCCAGCAGCCAAGGGGACAGGGCGAACACTGAAGCTTTCTTT	CASSQGDRANTEAFF
TRBV7-9	NA	TRBJ2-7	NA	14	TGTGCCAGCAACTTGGGTACAGGACCCTACGAGCAGTACTTC	CASNLGTGPYEQYF
TRBV6-5	NA	TRBJ2-7	NA	15	TGTGCCAGCAGCCCGCAACAGGGGGGGTCTTACGAGCAGTACTTC	CASSPQQGGSYEQYF
TRBV5-1	NA	TRBJ2-5	NA	14	TGCGCCAGCAGCTTTTACAGGGAACAAGAGACCCAGTACTTC	CASSFYREQETQYF
TRBV20-1	NA	TRBJ1-2	NA	14	TGCAGTGGTAGTACCGGAGCCGGGTCCTATGGCTACACCTTC	CSGSTGAGSYGYTF
TRBV5-4	NA	TRBJ2-3	TRBD1	15	TGTGCCAGCAGCGTTCCGGGACAGGGGGCAGATACGCAGTATTTT	CASSVPGQGADTQYF
TRBV6-2/TRBV6-3	NA	TRBJ1-2	TRBD1	14	TGTGCCAGCAGTTACCAGAGGACAGGGGGTGTCTCCACCTTC	CASSYQRTGGVSTF
TRBV29-1	NA	TRBJ1-4	NA	15	TGCAGCGTTGAACTGGGGGGAAGTGACAATGAAAAACTGTTTTTT	CSVELGGSDNEKLFF
TRBV6-5	NA	TRBJ2-7	NA	14	TGTGCCAGCAGTCCCCAGACAGGACCCTACGAGCAGTACTTC	CASSPQTGPYEQYF
TRBV12-3/TRBV12-4	NA	TRBJ2-7	NA	12	TGTGCCAGCCAGGGCGTTTCCTACGAGCAGTACTTC	CASQGVSYEQYF
TRBV13	NA	TRBJ2-7	TRBD2	18	TGTGCCAGCAGCTTAGGCCTTAGGGCGGGAGTCGCTTCCTACGAGCAGTACTTC	CASSLGLRAGVASYEQYF
TRBV4-3	NA	TRBJ2-7	TRBD1	15	TGCGCCAGCAGCCAAGGACAGGGGATCTCCTACGAGCAGTACTTC	CASSQGQGISYEQYF
TRBV6-5	NA	TRBJ1-4	TRBD1	15	TGTGCCAGCAGTTACTCCCAGGGGGCGAATGAAAAACTGTTTTTT	CASSYSQGANEKLFF
TRBV18	NA	TRBJ1-5	NA	13	TGTGCCAGCTCACCGGCAGGCCATCAGCCCCAGCATTTT	CASSPAGHQPQHF
TRBV9	few	TRBJ1-3	NA	14	TGTGCCAGCAGCCTCCGGGGGTTGGAAAACACCATATATTTT	CASSLRGLENTIYF
TRBV6-2/TRBV6-3	NA	TRBJ1-2	TRBD1	15	TGTGCCAGCAGCCGCGGGACAGGGGGAAACTATGGCTACACCTTC	CASSRGTGGNYGYTF
TRBV6-2/TRBV6-3	few	TRBJ1-5	TRBD1	15	TGTGCCAGCAGTTGGCCGGGACAGGGCGGGCAGCCCCAGCATTTT	CASSWPGQGGQPQHF
TRBV6-4	NA	TRBJ2-3	NA	15	TGTGCCAGCAGTGATGGGGGCGGAAGCACAGATACGCAGTATTTT	CASSDGGGSTDTQYF
TRBV6-2/TRBV6-3	NA	TRBJ1-1	NA	14	TGTGCCAGCAGTTTCACTGTGATGAACACTGAAGCTTTCTTT	CASSFTVMNTEAFF
TRBV18	NA	TRBJ1-4	TRBD1	18	TGTGCCAGCTCATCCGTCCCGGGACAGGGGAGACTTAATGAAAAACTGTTTTTT	CASSSVPGQGRLNEKLFF
TRBV19	NA	TRBJ2-6	TRBD1	14	TGTGCCAGTAGGGACAGGGCTGGGGCCAACGTCCTGACTTTC	CASRDRAGANVLTF
TRBV3-1/TRBV3-2	NA	TRBJ1-2	TRBD1	13	TGTGCCAGCAGCCAAGACGAGGGGGCTGGCTACACCTTC	CASSQDEGAGYTF
TRBV14	NA	TRBJ1-3	NA	14	TGTGCCAGCAGCCGGGACTACTCTGGAAACACCATATATTTT	CASSRDYSGNTIYF
TRBV15	NA	TRBJ2-5	NA	12	TGTGCCACCAGGGCGGGACAAGAGACCCAGTACTTC	CATRAGQETQYF
TRBV4-3	NA	TRBJ1-2	TRBD1	18	TGCGCCAGCAGCCAAGCTTCGCGGGGACAGGGGAGGGGGGATGGCTACACCTTC	CASSQASRGQGRGDGYTF
TRBV4-2	NA	TRBJ2-1	NA	14	TGTGCCAGCAGCCAAGATTGGGCTGGGAATGAGCAGTTCTTC	CASSQDWAGNEQFF
TRBV2	NA	TRBJ1-1	NA	14	TGTGCCAGCAGGCTCGACGGGAAGAACACTGAAGCTTTCTTT	CASRLDGKNTEAFF
TRBV27	NA	TRBJ2-7	TRBD1	15	TGTGCCAGCACCTTGATCGGGACAGGGGGTCACGAGCAGTACTTC	CASTLIGTGGHEQYF
TRBV30	NA	TRBJ2-5	NA	13	TGTGCCTGGACGTTACGACTCCAAGAGACCCAGTACTTC	CAWTLRLQETQYF
TRBV4-1	NA	TRBJ2-1	NA	17	TGCGCCAGCAGCCCTTCTTCTACCCCGAGCTCCTACAATGAGCAGTTCTTC	CASSPSSTPSSYNEQFF
TRBV5-4	NA	TRBJ2-1	TRBD2	16	TGTGCCAGCAGCTTGGCCGGCGGGGGCTCCTACAATGAGCAGTTCTTC	CASSLAGGGSYNEQFF
TRBV5-1	NA	TRBJ2-5	NA	15	TGCGCCAGCAGCCCTATTGAACTGAGACAAGAGACCCAGTACTTC	CASSPIELRQETQYF
TRBV19	once	TRBJ1-5	NA	15	TGTGCCAGTAGTATTGGGACATTAGGGAGTCAGCCCCAGCATTTT	CASSIGTLGSQPQHF
TRBV9	NA	TRBJ1-2	NA	11	TGTGCCAGCAGGGCCTTTTATGGCTACACCTTC	CASRAFYGYTF
TRBV19	NA	TRBJ1-5	TRBD1	13	TGTGCCAGTGGACAGGGGGCGAGTCAGCCCCAGCATTTT	CASGQGASQPQHF
TRBV27	many	TRBJ2-3	NA	11	TGTGCCAGCAGCTTCCTGGATACGCAGTATTTT	CASSFLDTQYF
TRBV6-6	NA	TRBJ1-4	NA	15	TGTGCCAGCAGTACCCAGGCGGGGGACAATGAAAAACTGTTTTTT	CASSTQAGDNEKLFF
TRBV7-2	NA	TRBJ1-6	NA	13	TGTGCCAGCTCGAGGCGGTATAATTCACCCCTCCACTTT	CASSRRYNSPLHF
TRBV6-2/TRBV6-3	NA	TRBJ2-1	NA	15	TGTGCCAGCAGCCCTCCGGGACTGGGGTACAATGAGCAGTTCTTC	CASSPPGLGYNEQFF
TRBV2	NA	TRBJ2-2	NA	18	TGTGCCAGCAGTGAAGCATTCCCCGGACAACCGAACACCGGGGAGCTGTTTTTT	CASSEAFPGQPNTGELFF
TRBV2	NA	TRBJ2-7	NA	14	TGTGCCAGCAGTGAAGGGACATCTTTCTACGAGCAGTACTTC	CASSEGTSFYEQYF
TRBV21-1	few	TRBJ2-1	NA	13	TGTGCCAGCAGCAATTTGAGGAACAATGAGCAGTTCTTC	CASSNLRNNEQFF
TRBV3-1/TRBV3-2	once	TRBJ1-1	TRBD1	15	TGTGCCAGCAGCCAAGAAGGGGGCTGGGCCACTGAAGCTTTCTTT	CASSQEGGWATEAFF
TRBV27	NA	TRBJ1-1	NA	16	TGTGCCAGCAGTTTATTCGGGGTACCCCAAGCCAAGGGAGCTTTCTTT	CASSLFGVPQAKGAFF